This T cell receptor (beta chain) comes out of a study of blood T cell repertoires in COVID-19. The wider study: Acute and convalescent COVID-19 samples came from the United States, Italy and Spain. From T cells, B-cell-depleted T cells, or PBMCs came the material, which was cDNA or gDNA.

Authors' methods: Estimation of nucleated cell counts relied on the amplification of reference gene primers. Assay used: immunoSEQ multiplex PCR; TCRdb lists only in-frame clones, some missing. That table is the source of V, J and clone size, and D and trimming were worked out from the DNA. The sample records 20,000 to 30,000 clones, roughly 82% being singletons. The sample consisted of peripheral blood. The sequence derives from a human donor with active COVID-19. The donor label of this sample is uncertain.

The CDR3 here is CASRRGGYSYEQYF. CDR3 nucleotide sequence: TGTGCCAGCAGACGCGGCGGGTACTCCTACGAGCAGTACTTC. This chain connects TRBV13 to TRBJ2-7; TRBD2 might be the D (5 bases). Trimming cost V 6 bases and J 0 bases, with 12 bases left between them. The CDR3 loop spans 14 amino acids. The germline gives CDR1 PRHDT, CDR2 FYEKMQ (reference sequence). The complete variable domain, with remaining parts taken from reference TRBV13 and TRBJ2-7, reads AAGVIQSPRHLIKEKRETATLKCYPIPRHDTVYWYQQGPGQDPQFLISFYEKMQSDKGSIPDRFSAQQFSDYHSELNMSSLELGDSALYFCASRRGGYSYEQYFGPGTRLTVT.